The rows below give T cell receptor beta chains drawn from one sample of a study of blood T cell repertoires in COVID-19. Clones were read by immunoSEQ multiplex PCR, and TCRdb kept only the in-frame ones, dropping some. Of roughly 100,000 clones listed, 75% to 90% were seen once; the top ten hold about 15%. The sequenced material came from peripheral blood. Receptors were obtained from a woman aged 80 or older with active or convalescent COVID-19. Each CDR3 is given without its conserved first and last residue. D genes are given only for firm matches.

j_gene: TRBJ2-7; v_gene: TRBV7-3; d_gene: NA; CDR3aa: ASSLRVHEQY
j_gene: TRBJ1-1; v_gene: TRBV7-6; d_gene: NA; CDR3aa: ASSLQGRGNTEAF
j_gene: TRBJ2-2; v_gene: TRBV10-1; d_gene: NA; CDR3aa: ASSVARNTGELF
j_gene: TRBJ2-5; v_gene: TRBV6-6; d_gene: NA; CDR3aa: ASSYQGRVFETQY
j_gene: TRBJ1-5; v_gene: TRBV4-2; d_gene: NA; CDR3aa: ASSPTVGANQPQH
j_gene: TRBJ2-1; v_gene: TRBV7-7; d_gene: TRBD2; CDR3aa: ANRLAGGLSYNEQF
j_gene: TRBJ2-6; v_gene: TRBV7-3; d_gene: NA; CDR3aa: ASSPRSGANVLT
j_gene: TRBJ1-4; v_gene: TRBV25-1; d_gene: NA; CDR3aa: ASSEGLYDRLNEKLF
j_gene: TRBJ2-5; v_gene: TRBV4-3; d_gene: NA; CDR3aa: ASSLELVETQY
j_gene: TRBJ2-5; v_gene: TRBV7-2; d_gene: TRBD2; CDR3aa: ASSPRLAGVQETQY
j_gene: TRBJ1-3; v_gene: TRBV9; d_gene: NA; CDR3aa: ASSTSGQSSGNTIY
j_gene: TRBJ2-1; v_gene: TRBV24-1; d_gene: TRBD1; CDR3aa: ATRETGGSNEQF
j_gene: TRBJ1-5; v_gene: TRBV19; d_gene: TRBD1; CDR3aa: ASSIGQGFDQPQH
j_gene: TRBJ2-7; v_gene: TRBV4-3; d_gene: TRBD1; CDR3aa: ASSQGTGISYEQY
j_gene: TRBJ1-5; v_gene: TRBV2; d_gene: NA; CDR3aa: ASRAESAQH
j_gene: TRBJ1-5; v_gene: TRBV2; d_gene: NA; CDR3aa: ASSPGGAGNQPQH
j_gene: TRBJ2-3; v_gene: TRBV11-2; d_gene: NA; CDR3aa: ASSSGSTDTQY
j_gene: TRBJ2-1; v_gene: TRBV4-3; d_gene: NA; CDR3aa: ASSQETVSYNEQF
j_gene: TRBJ2-3; v_gene: TRBV9; d_gene: TRBD2; CDR3aa: ATSSGVSTDTQY
j_gene: TRBJ2-2; v_gene: TRBV9; d_gene: TRBD1; CDR3aa: ASSARDRGTGELF
j_gene: TRBJ2-5; v_gene: TRBV29-1; d_gene: NA; CDR3aa: SVEPNQETQY
j_gene: TRBJ1-1; v_gene: TRBV6-5; d_gene: NA; CDR3aa: ASSRRGTEAF
j_gene: TRBJ2-7; v_gene: TRBV7-9; d_gene: TRBD2; CDR3aa: ASSASGSYEQY
j_gene: TRBJ2-1; v_gene: TRBV6-1; d_gene: TRBD1; CDR3aa: ASSEAPLPGQGSLEQF
j_gene: TRBJ2-1; v_gene: TRBV5-1; d_gene: NA; CDR3aa: ASSLVDYNEQF
j_gene: TRBJ1-1; v_gene: TRBV10-3; d_gene: TRBD1; CDR3aa: AISERTGDFSTEAF
j_gene: TRBJ1-6; v_gene: TRBV28; d_gene: NA; CDR3aa: ASTSAQGRYNSPLH
j_gene: TRBJ2-3; v_gene: TRBV19; d_gene: TRBD1; CDR3aa: ASSVTGTGVADTQY
j_gene: TRBJ2-3; v_gene: TRBV7-3; d_gene: TRBD2; CDR3aa: ASSSSGGALRDTQY
j_gene: TRBJ2-5; v_gene: TRBV11-2; d_gene: TRBD1; CDR3aa: ASSRGQGAKTQY
j_gene: TRBJ1-2; v_gene: TRBV27; d_gene: TRBD1; CDR3aa: ASTKDRGGFDGYT
j_gene: TRBJ1-1; v_gene: TRBV29-1; d_gene: NA; CDR3aa: SVDLGGGTEAF
j_gene: TRBJ2-1; v_gene: TRBV5-1; d_gene: NA; CDR3aa: ASSVPIQGGEQF
j_gene: TRBJ2-1; v_gene: TRBV7-9; d_gene: NA; CDR3aa: ASSLETRTV
j_gene: TRBJ2-1; v_gene: TRBV25-1; d_gene: TRBD2; CDR3aa: ASSDPSGRAGHNEQF
j_gene: TRBJ1-2; v_gene: TRBV28; d_gene: TRBD1; CDR3aa: ASSSPSDRANYGYT
j_gene: TRBJ1-5; v_gene: TRBV27; d_gene: NA; CDR3aa: ASSLQWGGNQPQH
j_gene: TRBJ1-4; v_gene: TRBV2; d_gene: TRBD1; CDR3aa: ASSQTGEWSEKLF
j_gene: TRBJ1-1; v_gene: TRBV29-1; d_gene: NA; CDR3aa: SVEGPGLNTEAF
j_gene: TRBJ2-6; v_gene: TRBV2; d_gene: NA; CDR3aa: ASTAGAPGANVLT
j_gene: TRBJ2-7; v_gene: TRBV6-5; d_gene: TRBD1; CDR3aa: ASSYGTGRTYEQY
j_gene: TRBJ1-1; v_gene: TRBV4-3; d_gene: NA; CDR3aa: ASSLLDNMNTEAF
j_gene: TRBJ2-3; v_gene: TRBV5-4; d_gene: TRBD2; CDR3aa: ASSLSGLADTQY
j_gene: TRBJ2-5; v_gene: TRBV11-2; d_gene: TRBD1; CDR3aa: ASSPETGVQETQY
j_gene: TRBJ2-1; v_gene: TRBV7-9; d_gene: TRBD1; CDR3aa: ASSERTGRNEQF
j_gene: TRBJ1-2; v_gene: TRBV4-3; d_gene: NA; CDR3aa: ASSPRAGVLYGYT